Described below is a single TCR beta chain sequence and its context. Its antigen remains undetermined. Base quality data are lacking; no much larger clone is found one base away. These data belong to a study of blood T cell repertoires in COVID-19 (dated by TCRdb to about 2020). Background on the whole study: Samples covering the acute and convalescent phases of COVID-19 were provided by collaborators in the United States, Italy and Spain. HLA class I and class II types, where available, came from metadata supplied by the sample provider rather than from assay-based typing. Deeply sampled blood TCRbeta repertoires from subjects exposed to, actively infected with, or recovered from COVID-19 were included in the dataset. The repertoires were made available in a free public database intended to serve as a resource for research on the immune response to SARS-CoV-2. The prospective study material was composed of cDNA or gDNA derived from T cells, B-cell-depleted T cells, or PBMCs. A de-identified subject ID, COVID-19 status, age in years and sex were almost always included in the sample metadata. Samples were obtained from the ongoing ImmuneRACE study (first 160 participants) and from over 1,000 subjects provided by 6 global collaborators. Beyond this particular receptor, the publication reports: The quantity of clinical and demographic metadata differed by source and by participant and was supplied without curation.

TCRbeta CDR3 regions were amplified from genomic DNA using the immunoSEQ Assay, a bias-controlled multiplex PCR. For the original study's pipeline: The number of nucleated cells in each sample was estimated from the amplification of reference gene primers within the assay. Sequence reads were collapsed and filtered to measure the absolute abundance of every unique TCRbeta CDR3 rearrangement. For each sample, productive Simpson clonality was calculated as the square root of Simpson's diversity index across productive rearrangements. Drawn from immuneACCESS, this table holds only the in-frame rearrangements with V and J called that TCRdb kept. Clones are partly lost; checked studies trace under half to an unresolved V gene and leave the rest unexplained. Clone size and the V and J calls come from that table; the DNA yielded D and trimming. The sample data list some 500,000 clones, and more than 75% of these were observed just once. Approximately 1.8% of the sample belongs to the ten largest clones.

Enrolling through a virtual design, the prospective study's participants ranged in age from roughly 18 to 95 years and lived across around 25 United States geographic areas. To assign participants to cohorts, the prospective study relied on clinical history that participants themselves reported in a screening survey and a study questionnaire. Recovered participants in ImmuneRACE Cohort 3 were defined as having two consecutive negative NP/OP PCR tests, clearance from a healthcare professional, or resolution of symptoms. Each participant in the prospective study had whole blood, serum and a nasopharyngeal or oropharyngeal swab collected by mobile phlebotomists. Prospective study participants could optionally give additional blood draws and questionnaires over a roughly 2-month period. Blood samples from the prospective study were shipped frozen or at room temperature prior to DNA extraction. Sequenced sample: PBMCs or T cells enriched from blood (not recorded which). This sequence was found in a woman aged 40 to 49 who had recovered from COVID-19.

This receptor carries the CDR3 CASSIVAGGYGYTF. Read as DNA, the sequence is TGTGCCAGTAGTATAGTTGCAGGGGGCTATGGCTACACCTTC. The rearrangement combines TRBV19 with TRBJ1-2; 7 central bases correspond to TRBD1. V ends up 1 base short and J 4 bases short, with an unmatched junction base count of 3. CDR1 LNHDA and CDR2 SQIVND are derived from the germline V gene (reference sequence). The CDR3 has 14 amino acids, counting the end cysteine and phenylalanine. This entry keeps only the CDR3 DNA: 42 bases, framed from base 1. Where the CDR3 stops, the reference TRBV19 and TRBJ1-2 genes take over; the full variable domain is DGGITQSPKYLFRKEGQNVTLSCEQNLNHDAMYWYRQDPGQGLRLIYYSQIVNDFQKGDIAEGYSVSREKKESFPLTVTSAQKNPTAFYLCASSIVAGGYGYTFGSGTRLTVV.